This TCR beta chain was sequenced for a study of cytomegalovirus exposure and HLA in healthy donors. Overall study results and limits: One variant, a missense change in DCLRE1C, was linked in a later analysis to TCR beta V- and J-gene trimming.

The PCR used 60 Vbeta and 13 Jbeta primers. Method: immunoSEQ multiplex PCR; TCRdb's copy keeps in-frame clones and lacks some. The sample has some 180,000 clones; approximately 70% are singletons. The V gene's germline CDR1 is MGHRA and CDR2 YSYEKL. CDR3 length equals 16 residues. Germline trimming cut 1 base from V and 7 bases from J; bases unmatched to any gene: 7. Of note for this clone: The target antigen is unknown.

The rearrangement joins TRBV4-1 to TRBJ1-6; 7 nucleotides agree with TRBD1. This clonotype was sampled from a woman in her 30s in good health and CMV-seronegative. The source material was PBMCs. CDR3 DNA: TGCGCCAGCAGCCAAGCCCTGACAGGGTGGAATTCACCCCTCCACTTT. It specifies CASSQALTGWNSPLHF.